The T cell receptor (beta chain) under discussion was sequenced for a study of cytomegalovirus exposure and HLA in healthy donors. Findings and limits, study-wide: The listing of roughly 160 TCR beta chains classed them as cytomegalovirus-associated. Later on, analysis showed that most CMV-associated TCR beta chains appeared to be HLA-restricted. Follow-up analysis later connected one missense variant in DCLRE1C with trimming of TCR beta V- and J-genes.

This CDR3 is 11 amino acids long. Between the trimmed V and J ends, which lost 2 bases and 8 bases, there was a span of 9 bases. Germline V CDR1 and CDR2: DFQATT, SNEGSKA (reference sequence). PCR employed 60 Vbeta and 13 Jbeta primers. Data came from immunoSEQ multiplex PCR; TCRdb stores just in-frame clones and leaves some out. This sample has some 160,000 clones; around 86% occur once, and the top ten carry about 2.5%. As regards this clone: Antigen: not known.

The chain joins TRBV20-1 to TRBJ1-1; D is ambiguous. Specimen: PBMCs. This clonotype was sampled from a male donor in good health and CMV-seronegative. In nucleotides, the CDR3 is TGCAGTGCTAGACTCCCCTTAGAAGCTTTCTTT. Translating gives CSARLPLEAFF.